A single sample is the source of the 27 T cell receptor beta chains below, sequenced in a study of blood T cells in healthy people across ages. A J-beta primer mix and a sample-barcoded 5' primer were used in a second PCR of roughly 7 to 12 cycles. TCRdb itself ran the 5' RACE reads through MiXCR, one entry per CDR3 protein. Here the sample spans about 800,000 distinct CDR3 sequences, around 25% being singletons. These data also formed part of another study, on T cells of mothers and their children.

The sample consisted of blood. The receptors originated from a boy between 10 and 17 years old in good health.

The chain joins TRBV12-3 or TRBV12-4 to TRBJ1-2; weak D call: TRBD1 (6 bases). The CDR3 has 14 residues. Trimming stripped 3 bases from V and 6 bases from J, with 14 bases between. As DNA, the CDR3 is TGTGCCAGCAGTTTCTTTCGGGGGCGTGATGGCTACACCTTC. It is translated as CASSFFRGRDGYTF.

The V call is TRBV20-1, the J call TRBJ1-5; no clear D gene. V shed 0 bases and J shed 3 bases, with 6 bases lying between them. The CDR3 contains 13 residues. CDR1 is DFQATT, CDR2 SNEGSKA, per germline (reference sequence). CDR3 amino acids: CSARDSLNQPQHF. For the CDR3, the DNA is TGCAGTGCTAGAGACAGCCTCAATCAGCCCCAGCATTTT.

This clonotype was picked up a small number of times. J is TRBJ1-6 and V is TRBV28; no definite D call. Between the trimmed V and J ends, which lost 8 bases and 8 bases, there was a span of 13 bases. Germline lookup yields CDR1 MDHEN and CDR2 SYDVKM. The CDR3 is 13 residues long. The CDR3 DNA follows: TGTGCCAGCGGCCCGGGCGCGTATTCACCCCTCCACTTT. It yields the protein CASGPGAYSPLHF.

J is TRBJ2-7 and V is TRBV7-2, with 9 nucleotides matching TRBD1. J lost 8 bases, V lost 2 bases, and 7 bases had no gene match. CDR3 length: 14 amino acids. In germline, CDR1 is SGHTA, CDR2 FQGNSA. The CDR3 protein is CASSLRGTGLKQYF. The CDR3 DNA reads as TGTGCCAGCAGCTTAAGGGGGACAGGGTTAAAGCAGTACTTC. Based on the CDR3 plus reference TRBV7-2 and TRBJ2-7, the full variable domain is GAGVSQSPSNKVTEKGKDVELRCDPISGHTALYWYRQSLGQGLEFLIYFQGNSAPDKSGLPSDRFSAERTGGSVSTLTIQRTQQEDSAVYLCASSLRGTGLKQYFGPGTRLTVT.

This chain links TRBV2 with TRBJ2-2, with TRBD2 identical over 7 bases. The junction had 3 bases not matched to a gene; V was cut back by 6 bases and J by 2 bases. CDR1 and CDR2 (germline): SNHLY, FYNNEI. CDR3 length: 14 residues. The CDR3 protein is CASSPGLNTGELFF. In DNA form, the CDR3 reads TGTGCCAGCAGCCCGGGACTAAACACCGGGGAGCTGTTTTTT.

The rearrangement links TRBV7-2 to TRBJ2-3; perhaps TRBD1 as D (6 bases). CDR1 is SGHTA and CDR2 is FQGNSA in the germline V gene. V shed 7 bases and J shed 5 bases, with 16 bases lying between them. The CDR3 has 14 amino acids. Here the CDR3 reads CASTILGGLDTQYF. DNA for the CDR3: TGTGCCAGCACCATCTTAGGGGGATTAGATACGCAGTATTTT.

The chain couples TRBV7-9 to TRBJ2-1; D not resolved. Trimming stripped 0 bases from V and 5 bases from J, with 17 bases between. There are 17 residues in the CDR3. The germline gives CDR1 SEHNR, CDR2 FQNEAQ (reference sequence). The CDR3 region is CASSLAPGRNPNNEQFF. The CDR3 DNA is TGTGCCAGCAGCTTAGCGCCGGGCAGGAACCCGAACAATGAGCAGTTCTTC.

The chain employs TRBV20-1 and TRBJ2-1, with 11 bases lining up with TRBD1. The end of the DNA is better explained by TRBJ2-5, so the J call may be wrong. The germline V gene has CDR1 DFQATT and CDR2 SNEGSKA (reference sequence). The CDR3 is 18 amino acids. The CDR3 loop reads CSARDYRTGGEGQETQYF. DNA for the CDR3: TGCAGTGCTAGAGATTATAGGACAGGGGGCGAGGGGCAAGAGACCCAGTACTTC.

A few counts support this clonotype. At one end the junction does not follow the germline gene, possibly because of a read error. This chain uses TRBV7-3 with TRBJ2-5, with D maybe TRBD2 (6 bases). The DNA matches TRBJ2-7 better at its end, which makes the J call doubtful. Germline V gene sequence: CDR1 SGHTA, CDR2 FQGTGA. The CDR3 is 15 amino acids. CDR3 residues: CAGSLMGGSAYEQYF. CDR3 sequence (DNA): TGTGCCGGCAGCTTAATGGGGGGATCGGCCTACGAGCAGTACTTC.

Note on this clonotype: Compared with germline, one end of the junction differs, possibly owing to a read error. The V and J genes are TRBV28 and TRBJ2-5, with D tentatively TRBD1 (7 bases). The DNA end lines up better with TRBJ2-1; the J call may be wrong. The CDR3 is 16 residues long. In germline, CDR1 is MDHEN, CDR2 SYDVKM. The CDR3 sequence: CASSSQGRGDYNEQFF. The CDR3 DNA is TGCGCCAGCAGCTCCCAGGGCAGGGGGGACTACAATGAGCAGTTCTTC.

This clonotype was detected a few times. The CDR3, as DNA: TGTGCCAGCAGTCGGGGGGTTGAGAACTATGGCTACACCTTC. Protein: CASSRGVENYGYTF. V and J are TRBV6-5 and TRBJ1-2; possibly TRBD1 for D (5 bases). CDR1 is MNHEY, CDR2 SVGAGI, per germline. CDR3 length: 14 residues. V was pared by 5 bases and J by 2 bases, with 12 bases between.

This clonotype was observed a few times. This chain connects TRBV27 to TRBJ2-7; 9 positions agree with TRBD1. The length of the CDR3 is 15 residues. With V trimmed by 0 bases and J by 0 bases, 0 bases remained unmatched. Germline V gene lookup returns CDR1 MNHEY and CDR2 SMNVEV (reference sequence). The CDR3 spells CASSLSGQGSYEQYF. CDR3 in DNA: TGTGCCAGCAGTTTATCGGGACAGGGCTCCTACGAGCAGTACTTC.

This chain connects TRBV5-1 to TRBJ2-5; 7 positions agree with TRBD2. CDR3 length: 16 amino acids. Trimming took 4 bases from V and 5 from J; bases not matched to a gene: 14. Germline V gene sequence: CDR1 SGHRS, CDR2 YFSETQ. CDR3 DNA: TGCGCCAGCAGCGACAAGGGGACTATCCCCCGGGAGACCCAGTACTTC. Amino acids: CASSDKGTIPRETQYF.

This clonotype came up a few times. The chain carries TRBV18 and TRBJ1-1; 8 positions match TRBD1. CDR1 and CDR2 (germline): KGHSH, LQKENI. The V and J ends lost 6 bases and 5 bases, in that order; junction bases with no gene match: 8. The CDR3 spans 14 residues. The CDR3 DNA reads TGTGCCAGCTCGTCCGACAGGGGTACGACTGAAGCTTTCTTT. Encoded protein: CASSSDRGTTEAFF.

A note on this clonotype: The germline gene is not matched at one end of the junction; a read error may be the cause. The CDR3 coding sequence is TGCAGTGCTGCTAGACGCGACAGGGGAAGGTTT. It translates to CSAARRDRGRF. The V and J genes are TRBV20-1 and TRBJ1-1; 8 positions agree with TRBD1. This CDR3 is 11 amino acids long. CDR1 and CDR2 (germline): DFQATT, SNEGSKA (reference sequence).

This clonotype was picked up a small number of times. The rearrangement joins TRBV6-5 to TRBJ1-1; 8 bases align to TRBD1. The CDR3 covers 13 residues. V dropped 7 bases and J dropped 11; count of bases not matched to a gene: 12. Germline-derived CDR1 and CDR2 are MNHEY and SVGAGI. In DNA form, the CDR3 reads TGTGCCAGCAAACGGGCAGGGGGCGGTTGGGCTTTCTTT. Its translation: CASKRAGGGWAFF.

V is TRBV10-3 and J is TRBJ2-3, with a tentative D call TRBD2 (6 bases). The germline gives CDR1 ENHRY, CDR2 SYGVKD. This CDR3 contains 14 residues. V was clipped by 2 bases and J by 3 bases, with 9 bases between them. The CDR3 sequence is CAISEKAGTDTQYF. The CDR3 nucleotides are TGTGCCATCAGTGAGAAGGCGGGGACAGATACGCAGTATTTT.

The rearrangement links TRBV27 to TRBJ2-3; a weak D match, TRBD2 (6 bases). V was clipped by 2 bases and J by 3 bases, with 12 bases between them. Germline V gene sequence: CDR1 MNHEY, CDR2 SMNVEV (reference sequence). The length of the CDR3 is 15 residues. CDR3 DNA: TGTGCCAGCAGTTTAAAGGTTGGGACTACAGATACGCAGTATTTT. It yields the protein CASSLKVGTTDTQYF.

In this sample, this clonotype turned up a few times. The chain joins TRBV5-6 to TRBJ2-1; perhaps TRBD2 as D (5 bases). Germline V gene data show CDR1 as SGHDT and CDR2 as YYEEEE. The V end lost 6 bases, the J end lost 7 bases, and 17 bases lay between the germline ends. CDR3 size: 14 residues. The chain's CDR3 is CASTLGGLANEQFF. Here the CDR3 DNA reads TGTGCCAGCACCCTAGGCGGGCTGGCTAATGAGCAGTTCTTC.

This clonotype was seen a handful of times. This chain connects TRBV2 to TRBJ1-4, with D unresolved. The CDR3 covers 16 residues. CDR1 and CDR2 from the germline V gene are SNHLY and FYNNEI. V lost 3 bases to trimming and J lost 0 bases, with 11 bases between them. The CDR3 nucleotides read TGTGCCAGCAGTGAGGTTGAACTGTCAACTAATGAAAAACTGTTTTTT. This translates into CASSEVELSTNEKLFF. Full variable domain (outside the CDR3, taken from reference TRBV2 and TRBJ1-4): EPEVTQTPSHQVTQMGQEVILRCVPISNHLYFYWYRQILGQKVEFLVSFYNNEISEKSEIFDDQFSVERPDGSNFTLKIRSTKLEDSAMYFCASSEVELSTNEKLFFGSGTQLSVL.

The chain combines TRBV5-1 with TRBJ2-5; the D gene is possibly TRBD1 (5 bases). TRBJ2-7 explains the end of the DNA better; the J call may be wrong. CDR1 and CDR2 from the germline V gene are SGHRS and YFSETQ. CDR3 length: 14 residues. CDR3 residues: CASSLSTARDEQYF. DNA of the CDR3: TGCGCCAGCAGCTTGTCCACGGCCAGGGACGAGCAGTACTTC.

CDR3 sequence reads: CSPEREGRYEQFF. The CDR3 DNA reads TGCAGCCCCGAGCGGGAGGGCCGATATGAGCAGTTCTTC. This chain joins TRBV20-1 and TRBJ2-5; TRBD2 matches 10 bases. TRBJ2-1 explains the end of the DNA better; the J call may be wrong. Germline loops: CDR1 DFQATT, CDR2 SNEGSKA (reference sequence). CDR3 length: 13 residues.

The chain employs TRBV20-1 and TRBJ2-3, with TRBD2 identical over 10 bases. V was clipped by 3 bases and J by 0 bases; unmatched bases: 9. CDR1 is DFQATT, CDR2 SNEGSKA, per germline (reference sequence). The CDR3 is made up of 17 amino acids. CDR3 bases: TGCAGTGCTAGCCCCCCCCTAGCGGGAGAGAGCACAGATACGCAGTATTTT. It translates to CSASPPLAGESTDTQYF.

This chain connects TRBV10-3 to TRBJ2-7, with D unresolved. V dropped 2 bases and J dropped 5 bases, with 22 bases sitting between them. This CDR3 has 17 amino acids. Germline V gives CDR1 ENHRY, CDR2 SYGVKD. The CDR3 loop is CAISEPIRQYVVHEQYF. CDR3 coding DNA: TGTGCCATCAGTGAGCCGATAAGGCAGTACGTGGTTCACGAGCAGTACTTC.

V gene TRBV9 combines with J gene TRBJ2-5, with 9 bases matching TRBD2. CDR1 is SGDLS, CDR2 YYNGEE, per germline. The CDR3 length is 16 residues. J gave up 2 bases and V 3 bases, and 8 bases lay outside the gene matches. Here the CDR3 reads CASSAGRLAVQETQYF. In nucleotides, the CDR3 is TGTGCCAGCAGCGCAGGACGACTAGCGGTTCAAGAGACCCAGTACTTC. Filled out from reference TRBV9 and TRBJ2-5, the complete variable domain reads DSGVTQTPKHLITATGQRVTLRCSPRSGDLSVYWYQQSLDQGLQFLIQYYNGEERAKGNILERFSAQQFPDLHSELNLSSLELGDSALYFCASSAGRLAVQETQYFGPGTRLLVL.

The chain carries TRBV6-2 or TRBV6-3 and TRBJ2-7, with a tentative D call TRBD2 (6 bases). CDR3 length: 14 residues. The germline CDR1 and CDR2 sequences are MNHEY and SVGEGT. With 2 bases removed from V and 6 bases from J, the gap between germline ends came to 14 bases. CDR3 nucleotides: TGTGCCAGCAGTTACCGCCTGACTAGTCCCGAGCAGTACTTC. Translating it yields CASSYRLTSPEQYF.

This sequence joins TRBV28 and TRBJ2-1; 15 bases match TRBD2. From germline, CDR1 is MDHEN and CDR2 SYDVKM. Unmatched junction bases numbered 4, after V lost 8 bases and J lost 8 bases. CDR3 length: 14 residues. CDR3 nucleotides: TGTGCCAGCCGGACTAGCGGGGGGGCTGATGAGCAGTTCTTC. The encoded protein is CASRTSGGADEQFF. The full variable domain, with the rest looked up from reference TRBV28 and TRBJ2-1, is DVKVTQSSRYLVKRTGEKVFLECVQDMDHENMFWYRQDPGLGLRLIYFSYDVKMKEKGDIPEGYSVSREKKERFSLILESASTNQTSMYLCASRTSGGADEQFFGPGTRLTVL.